This TCR beta chain was recovered during a study of blood T cell repertoires in COVID-19. Two negative PCRs, clearance, or symptom resolution were required of recovered Cohort 3 donors. Some clones are missing from TCRdb's copy, which holds only in-frame ones; the method was immunoSEQ multiplex PCR. Seen here are about 200,000 clones, 82% observed once, and the top ten hold 10% to 15%. Material: PBMCs or T cells enriched from blood (not recorded which). The clonotype comes from a man in his forties who had recovered from COVID-19.

CDR3 sequence reads: CASSHGTGGYEQYV. CDR3 bases: TGTGCCAGCAGTCACGGGACAGGGGGCTACGAGCAGTACGTC. J is TRBJ2-7 and V is TRBV6-1; 11 nucleotides match TRBD1. The trim removed 5 bases at V and 3 bases at J, leaving 3 bases unmatched. The CDR3 contains 14 residues. CDR1 is MNHNS and CDR2 is SASEGT in the germline V gene.